Described below is a single T cell receptor beta chain sequence and its context. This clone was seen a few times. Its antigen is currently not known. No base quality information exists; no much larger clone differs at one position. These data originate in a study of T cell responses to AZD1222 COVID-19 vaccine (dated by TCRdb to the early 2020s). About the full investigation: AZD1222 recipients whose second dose came at about 4 weeks and those whose second dose came at about 12 weeks were combined into one group, since spike-specific TCR depth and breadth did not differ between the two schedules. Enrollment into the trials was organized by age into subgroups of 18-55, 56-69 and 70-plus years, and those subgroups contained roughly 140, 27 and 60 TCR-sequenced participants, respectively. A total of 233 trial participants underwent TCR sequencing, of whom roughly 210 had received two doses of AZD1222 and roughly 26 had received two doses of the MenACWY control vaccine.

The CDR3 regions of human TCRbeta chains were analyzed by immunosequencing. On the study's bioinformatics: Repertoire TCRs were checked for matches against a reference library of SARS-CoV-2-specific TCRs that had been generated using the MIRA antigen-specificity platform. Breadth was defined as the fraction of unique TCRs that were SARS-CoV-2-associated. Depth was defined as the fraction of total T cells that were SARS-CoV-2-associated. Using the MIRA data, each spike-specific TCR was assigned both to the spike region to which the TCR was reactive and to a CD4 or CD8 class. Log10-transformed breadth and depth values were compared by one-way ANOVA with Sidak's multiple comparisons tests. TCRdb holds this immuneACCESS table with in-frame rearrangements only. Some clones are missing; in checked studies, unresolved V genes explain under half, and the rest has no known cause. For V, J and clone size, that table is used; D and trimming come from the DNA. This sample gives 70,000 or so clones in total; approximately 80% of them show up just once. The ten top clones hold 12% of the sample.

The germline V gene provides CDR1 SGHDN and CDR2 FVKESK. V loses 1 base at its end and J loses 7 bases; junction bases beyond the gene matches: 12. The CDR3 goes from the cysteine to the phenylalanine over 16 residues. Only the CDR3 region is kept as DNA, spanning 48 bases read in frame from base 1. What the research found in general, with its limitations: Spike-specific TCR breadth and depth rose significantly after two AZD1222 doses compared with day 0 and with MenACWY recipients. Because no day 14 peak-response samples were available, repertoires were characterized only after the peak T cell response. Reportedly, close to half of the unique spike-specific TCRs recognized epitopes lying outside the regions that are mutated in the B.1.351 and B.1.1.7 variants. In the small 56-69-year group, the increase in depth fell short of significance, most likely because of low power. Only six AZD1222 recipients were SARS-CoV-2 seropositive at baseline, limiting conclusions about previously exposed vaccinees. Most participants were white British and females outnumbered males, and the authors suggested that clonal diversity may have been underestimated. The whole spike protein was spanned by vaccine-associated CD4 TCRs, and dominant responses were seen in regions 160-218 and 743-854.

Reading the label with the study, this specimen's time point is: baseline before first vaccination. Vaccinee samples were obtained from the UK trials COV001 and COV002, which included a single-blind randomized controlled phase 2/3 trial of AZD1222 (ChAdOx1 nCoV-19) in healthy adults. Trial participant PBMC samples were collected at day 0 and day 28 after the second dose for TCRbeta chain sequencing. This clonotype originated in an adult in good health. The sequence joins TRBV14 to TRBJ2-5, with TRBD2 matching 7 junction bases. The specimen was peripheral blood, collected on day 0 of AZD1222 vaccination. CDR3 sequence: CASSQGTSLRIWTQYF. The DNA sequence follows: TGTGCCAGCAGCCAAGGGACTAGTTTACGCATTTGGACCCAGTACTTC. Where the CDR3 stops, the reference TRBV14 and TRBJ2-5 genes take over; the full variable domain is EAGVTQFPSHSVIEKGQTVTLRCDPISGHDNLYWYRRVMGKEIKFLLHFVKESKQDESGMPNNRFLAERTGGTYSTLKVQPAELEDSGVYFCASSQGTSLRIWTQYFGPGTRLLVL.